This T cell receptor beta chain was found in a study of blood T cell repertoires in COVID-19. Germline-derived CDR1 and CDR2 are SNHLY and FYNNEI. V gave up 5 bases and J gave up 4 bases; unmatched junction bases: 6. The CDR3 extends over 15 amino acids. The Seattle site enrolled patients during active infection and followed them longitudinally. Sequencing used immunoSEQ multiplex PCR; TCRdb keeps in-frame clones, though not all of them. The profile shows 200,000 to 300,000 clones, around 90% of them singletons. This receptor was taken from a young man with COVID-19, enrolled during active disease. The sample taken for sequencing was peripheral blood. V and J are TRBV2 and TRBJ2-1; 9 bases agree with TRBD1. The CDR3 DNA follows: TGTGCCAGCAGTTTTGGGACAGGGTTATACAATGAGCAGTTCTTC. Translating gives CASSFGTGLYNEQFF.